A selection of T cell receptor beta chains follows, all from one sample in a study of spatial heterogeneity in lung cancer. TCRdb processed the 5' RACE reads anew with MiXCR; each CDR3 protein has one entry. The data contain about 100,000 distinct CDR3 sequences, approximately 4.7% of them singletons. This specimen consisted of lung tumor tissue, obtained at surgery. These receptors were obtained from a male donor with early-stage non-small cell lung cancer. Each CDR3 is given with its conserved first and last residue. The order of the fields is V gene, clone size, CDR3 length, J gene, D gene, CDR3 protein, CDR3 DNA. D genes are given only for firm matches. Some rows mark clone size as missing; the rest say once, few, many or name a class of expanded clone.

v_gene: TRBV5-1; abundance: many; len: 13; j_gene: TRBJ2-5; d_gene: .; CDR3aa: CASSRTAAETQYF; CDR3nt: TGCGCCAGCAGCAGGACGGCCGCTGAGACCCAGTACTTC
v_gene: TRBV14; abundance: many; len: 13; j_gene: TRBJ2-7; d_gene: .; CDR3aa: CASSLRDGYEQYF; CDR3nt: TGTGCCAGCAGCCTAAGGGACGGCTACGAGCAGTACTTC
v_gene: TRBV11-2; abundance: .; len: 17; j_gene: TRBJ2-1; d_gene: TRBD2; CDR3aa: CASKGLAGLSSYNEQFF; CDR3nt: TGTGCCAGCAAGGGACTAGCGGGGCTGAGCTCCTACAATGAGCAGTTCTTC
v_gene: TRBV2; abundance: many; len: 15; j_gene: TRBJ2-4; d_gene: TRBD2; CDR3aa: CASRRGLAEENIQYF; CDR3nt: TGTGCCAGCAGGAGAGGACTAGCGGAAGAAAACATTCAGTACTTC
v_gene: TRBV27; abundance: many; len: 13; j_gene: TRBJ1-2; d_gene: .; CDR3aa: CASSPGARYGYTF; CDR3nt: TGTGCCAGCAGTCCGGGGGCACGGTATGGCTACACCTTC
v_gene: TRBV11-2; abundance: many; len: 17; j_gene: TRBJ1-6; d_gene: .; CDR3aa: CASRPFIWSSYNSPLHF; CDR3nt: TGTGCCAGCAGGCCGTTCATCTGGAGCTCCTATAATTCACCCCTCCACTTT
v_gene: TRBV19; abundance: few; len: 14; j_gene: TRBJ2-5; d_gene: TRBD1; CDR3aa: CASSIPGGQETQYF; CDR3nt: TGTGCCAGTAGTATCCCAGGGGGCCAAGAGACCCAGTACTTC
v_gene: TRBV14; abundance: many; len: 13; j_gene: TRBJ1-5; d_gene: .; CDR3aa: CASSQSLEQPQHF; CDR3nt: TGTGCCAGCAGCCAAAGTTTAGAACAGCCCCAGCATTTT
v_gene: TRBV30; abundance: many; len: 13; j_gene: TRBJ1-5; d_gene: TRBD1; CDR3aa: CAYGGQGDQPQHF; CDR3nt: TGTGCCTACGGAGGACAGGGTGATCAGCCCCAGCATTTT
v_gene: TRBV7-2; abundance: .; len: 13; j_gene: TRBJ1-1; d_gene: .; CDR3aa: CASSPGRSLEAFF; CDR3nt: TGTGCCAGCAGCCCCGGACGATCGTTAGAAGCTTTCTTT
v_gene: TRBV28; abundance: many; len: 14; j_gene: TRBJ2-1; d_gene: .; CDR3aa: CASSFPFEYSEQFF; CDR3nt: TGTGCCAGCAGTTTCCCGTTCGAGTACAGTGAGCAGTTCTTC
v_gene: TRBV20-1; abundance: many; len: 14; j_gene: TRBJ2-1; d_gene: .; CDR3aa: CSARDDTGYNEQFF; CDR3nt: TGCAGTGCTAGAGACGATACAGGGTACAATGAGCAGTTCTTC
v_gene: TRBV6-5; abundance: few; len: 13; j_gene: TRBJ2-1; d_gene: .; CDR3aa: CASSSGIYNEQFF; CDR3nt: TGTGCCAGCAGTAGCGGCATCTACAATGAGCAGTTCTTC
v_gene: TRBV28; abundance: many; len: 17; j_gene: TRBJ1-2; d_gene: .; CDR3aa: CASSSRTINRDNYGYTF; CDR3nt: TGTGCCAGCAGTTCCCGAACTATAAACAGGGATAACTATGGCTACACCTTC
v_gene: TRBV6-5; abundance: .; len: 13; j_gene: TRBJ2-3; d_gene: .; CDR3aa: CASGLGSTDTQYF; CDR3nt: TGTGCCTCGGGGCTCGGCAGCACAGATACGCAGTATTTT
v_gene: TRBV20-1; abundance: many; len: 14; j_gene: TRBJ1-1; d_gene: .; CDR3aa: CSARESGMNTEAFF; CDR3nt: TGCAGTGCTAGAGAATCAGGGATGAACACTGAAGCTTTCTTT
v_gene: TRBV28; abundance: many; len: 12; j_gene: TRBJ2-1; d_gene: .; CDR3aa: CASSLAGVEQFF; CDR3nt: TGTGCCAGCAGCCTTGCGGGTGTTGAGCAGTTCTTC
v_gene: TRBV20-1; abundance: few; len: 11; j_gene: TRBJ2-7; d_gene: .; CDR3aa: CSAKRVFEQYF; CDR3nt: TGCAGTGCCAAGAGGGTTTTTGAGCAGTACTTC
v_gene: TRBV4-1; abundance: many; len: 15; j_gene: TRBJ2-7; d_gene: .; CDR3aa: CASSQGSGPTYEQYF; CDR3nt: TGCGCCAGCAGCCAAGGCTCCGGGCCTACCTACGAGCAGTACTTC
v_gene: TRBV3-1; abundance: many; len: 13; j_gene: TRBJ2-7; d_gene: .; CDR3aa: CASSLWDGYEQYF; CDR3nt: TGTGCCAGCAGCCTTTGGGACGGCTACGAGCAGTACTTC
v_gene: TRBV5-1; abundance: few; len: 15; j_gene: TRBJ1-1; d_gene: TRBD1; CDR3aa: CASSRTGGMNTEAFF; CDR3nt: TGCGCCAGCAGTAGGACAGGGGGAATGAACACTGAAGCTTTCTTT
v_gene: TRBV7-9; abundance: .; len: 13; j_gene: TRBJ2-1; d_gene: .; CDR3aa: CASSLLVVDEQFF; CDR3nt: TGTGCCAGCAGCTTACTAGTGGTTGATGAGCAGTTCTTC
v_gene: TRBV2; abundance: many; len: 13; j_gene: TRBJ1-6; d_gene: .; CDR3aa: CASSGGVNSPLHF; CDR3nt: TGTGCCAGCAGTGGGGGAGTCAATTCACCCCTCCACTTT
v_gene: TRBV11-3; abundance: many; len: 14; j_gene: TRBJ2-2; d_gene: .; CDR3aa: CASSLAPNTGELFF; CDR3nt: TGTGCCAGCAGCTTAGCTCCGAACACCGGGGAGCTGTTTTTT
v_gene: TRBV5-1; abundance: many; len: 15; j_gene: TRBJ2-1; d_gene: TRBD1; CDR3aa: CASSLGTGAYGEQFF; CDR3nt: TGCGCCAGCAGTTTGGGGACAGGGGCGTACGGTGAGCAGTTCTTC
v_gene: TRBV20-1; abundance: many; len: 13; j_gene: TRBJ2-5; d_gene: TRBD1; CDR3aa: CSARRQGAETQYF; CDR3nt: TGCAGTGCTAGGCGACAGGGGGCAGAGACCCAGTACTTC
v_gene: TRBV6-8; abundance: .; len: 12; j_gene: TRBJ1-1; d_gene: .; CDR3aa: CASSRTAAEAFF; CDR3nt: TGTGCCAGCAGTCGGACAGCCGCTGAAGCTTTCTTT
v_gene: TRBV6-5; abundance: many; len: 13; j_gene: TRBJ2-3; d_gene: .; CDR3aa: CASKSTRRDTQYF; CDR3nt: TGTGCCAGCAAATCGACACGGAGGGATACGCAGTATTTT
v_gene: TRBV24-1; abundance: many; len: 14; j_gene: TRBJ2-7; d_gene: .; CDR3aa: CATTAGPLPYEQYF; CDR3nt: TGTGCCACCACGGCGGGACCCCTACCTTACGAGCAGTACTTC